Below are 10 T cell receptor beta chains sequenced from a single sample in a study of blood T cell repertoires in COVID-19. The assay was immunoSEQ multiplex PCR, and TCRdb's table has in-frame clones only and misses some. The table records 100,000 or so clones, around 94% of them present only once. Material: peripheral blood. These receptors were taken from a man over 45 with active COVID-19.

The J gene is TRBJ2-2, the V gene TRBV5-1, with 8 positions matching TRBD1. In germline, CDR1 is SGHRS, CDR2 YFSETQ. The CDR3 has 16 residues. Trimming removed 0 bases from V and 6 bases from J; junction bases left unmatched: 7. The CDR3 here is CASSLGQGLYAGELFF. The CDR3 DNA reads as TGCGCCAGCAGCTTGGGACAGGGGCTTTATGCCGGGGAGCTGTTTTTT.

This rearrangement joins TRBV5-1 to TRBJ1-5; 7 bases are a match to TRBD1. CDR3 length equals 13 residues. CDR1 and CDR2 (germline): SGHRS, YFSETQ. The J segment lost 5 bases and the V segment lost 4 bases, leaving 3 bases of the junction unmatched. In DNA form, the CDR3 reads TGCGCCAGCAGCCCCGGGACAGATCAGCCCCAGCATTTT. Translated: CASSPGTDQPQHF.

This chain links TRBV11-2 with TRBJ2-1, with D possibly being TRBD2 (7 bases). Germline CDR1 reads SGHAT; CDR2 reads FQNNGV. V was pared by 6 bases and J by 8 bases, with 11 bases between. The CDR3 runs to 12 residues. CDR3 region: CASRGGADEQFF. The CDR3, as DNA: TGTGCCAGCAGGGGGGGGGCAGATGAGCAGTTCTTC.

This clone appeared a few times. The gene calls are TRBV19 and TRBJ1-2, with TRBD1 matching 11 bases. The CDR3 extends over 17 amino acids. The germline CDR1 and CDR2 sequences are LNHDA and SQIVND (reference sequence). With V trimmed by 4 bases and J by 8 bases, 15 bases remained unmatched. Here the CDR3 reads CASSRIDGTGGARGYTF. CDR3 sequence (DNA): TGTGCCAGTAGTAGGATCGACGGGACAGGGGGAGCGAGAGGCTACACCTTC.

A single count supports this clone. The genes are TRBV2 and TRBJ2-1; 10 nucleotides match TRBD1. V was clipped by 11 bases and J by 5 bases; unmatched bases: 6. The CDR3 runs 13 residues. CDR1 and CDR2 from the germline V gene are SNHLY and FYNNEI. This CDR3 is CAVGTGADNEQFF. In nucleotides, the CDR3 is TGTGCCGTGGGGACAGGGGCCGACAATGAGCAGTTCTTC. The full variable domain, with the rest looked up from reference TRBV2 and TRBJ2-1, is EPEVTQTPSHQVTQMGQEVILRCVPISNHLYFYWYRQILGQKVEFLVSFYNNEISEKSEIFDDQFSVERPDGSNFTLKIRSTKLEDSAMYFCAVGTGADNEQFFGPGTRLTVL.

The rearrangement joins TRBV25-1 to TRBJ2-5, with 9 bases identical to TRBD1. With 3 bases clipped from V and 3 bases from J, the junction kept 2 bases outside the gene matches. In germline, CDR1 is MGHDK, CDR2 SYGVNS. The CDR3 sequence is 14 residues long. The CDR3 DNA reads TGTGCCAGCAGTGACTGGGACAGGGAAGAGACCCAGTACTTC. Protein product: CASSDWDREETQYF.

The chain has TRBV28 and TRBJ2-3; no clear D gene. V dropped 6 bases and J dropped 4 bases, with 23 bases sitting between them. Germline assignment: CDR1 MDHEN and CDR2 SYDVKM. There are 17 residues in the CDR3. CDR3 bases: TGTGCCAGCAGCTCACCCGAGGTAGCTCTTCGGGCAGATACGCAGTATTTT. Amino acid sequence: CASSSPEVALRADTQYF.

This clone was seen more than once but under ten times. The rearrangement joins TRBV2 to TRBJ1-5, with 9 positions matching TRBD1. The length of the CDR3 is 15 residues. The J segment lost 3 bases and the V segment lost 1 base, leaving 1 base of the junction unmatched. CDR1 SNHLY and CDR2 FYNNEI come from the germline V gene. In DNA, the CDR3 is TGTGCCAGCAGTGAAGGGGACAGGGTCAATCAGCCCCAGCATTTT. Encoded protein: CASSEGDRVNQPQHF.

The V call is TRBV5-1, the J call TRBJ2-5, with a possible D match to TRBD2 (5 bases). Germline CDR1 SGHRS, CDR2 YFSETQ. The CDR3 runs to 13 residues. The V end lost 0 bases, the J end lost 9 bases, and 12 bases lay between the germline ends. CDR3 DNA sequence: TGCGCCAGCAGCTTGGGGTTAGAGGGATCCCAGTACTTC. Translated, it gives CASSLGLEGSQYF.

The chain is built from TRBV28 and TRBJ1-2; D perhaps matches TRBD1 (6 bases). The V and J ends lost 7 bases and 7 bases respectively, with 28 bases between them. CDR1 and CDR2 (germline): MDHEN, SYDVKM. The CDR3 extends over 17 amino acids. The CDR3 spells CASTQLKADRYLLGYTF. CDR3 bases: TGTGCCAGCACTCAACTGAAGGCCGACAGGTACTTACTTGGCTACACCTTC.